Detailed here is one TCR beta chain. Its antigen is unidentified. Germline CDR1 SEHNR, CDR2 FQNEAQ (reference sequence). The length of the CDR3 is 15 residues. V shed 5 bases and J shed 3 bases, with 17 bases lying between them. This sample was taken from a study of shared clonotypes between healthy human individuals. Study-level results: The sharing of around 5% of naive CD4 clonotypes was seen across several donors.

Deep was the level used in running the assay. Clones were sequenced by immunoSEQ multiplex PCR, and TCRdb holds only the in-frame ones, with some missing. The sample holds approximately 710,000 clones; roughly 91% are singletons and the top ten take less than 40%. All participating donors were Caucasian adults from Nashville, Tennessee. The sequenced material came from memory CD8+ T cells from PBMCs. Subset reported: CD45RO+ cells pooled with CCR7-negative TemRA cells. This clonotype originated in a man aged 18-30 years in good health. Some clones in this sample may be carry-over from other donors' samples. The rearrangement joins TRBV7-9 to TRBJ2-7; D assignment may be TRBD1 or TRBD2 (5 bases each). For the CDR3, the DNA is TGTGCCAGCAGCGTAAACCGGGACGGCGACTACGAGCAGTACTTC. Translating gives CASSVNRDGDYEQYF.